This T cell receptor beta chain was profiled in a study of response to subunit inactivated influenza vaccine. TCRdb called the RT-PCR reads again in MiXCR, with one record for every CDR3 protein. The sample yields approximately 500,000 distinct CDR3 sequences, approximately 24% seen once. V was clipped by 4 bases and J by 4 bases, with 23 bases between them. The CDR3 has 18 residues. Per germline, CDR1 SGHVS and CDR2 FNYEAQ. Another study also made use of these data, one on T cells expressing NK-cell markers. As that study records: TCR beta libraries carry UMIs added by 5'RACE template switching.

This specimen was CD4+ T cells sorted from PBMCs, taken 11 to 12 days after vaccination. The receptor comes from a man aged 50 or older who received an inactivated influenza vaccine. J is TRBJ2-1 and V is TRBV7-6; D remains ambiguous. The CDR3 loop reads CASSSGRFGYNGYNEQFF. CDR3 nucleotide sequence: TGTGCCAGCAGCTCAGGCCGCTTTGGGTATAACGGTTACAATGAGCAGTTCTTC.